These 2 T cell receptor beta chains share one sample of origin, sequenced in a study of T cell responses to AZD1222 COVID-19 vaccine. Clones were sequenced by immunoSEQ multiplex PCR, and TCRdb holds only the in-frame ones, with some missing. The data show about 140,000 clones, 70% to 90% seen once. The material sequenced was peripheral blood, taken on day 0 of AZD1222 vaccination. These receptors were taken from an adult in good health.

This chain joins TRBV29-1 and TRBJ2-7; 10 nucleotides agree with TRBD1. Germline lookup yields CDR1 SQVTM and CDR2 ANQGSEA. CDR3 length: 12 amino acids. V trimming: 6 bases; J trimming: 10 bases; junction bases outside the gene matches: 9. CDR3: CSVGSGQGNQYF. In DNA form, the CDR3 reads TGCAGCGTCGGCTCGGGACAGGGGAACCAGTACTTC.

This rearrangement joins TRBV5-4 to TRBJ1-1; 8 nucleotides align to TRBD1. The V gene's germline CDR1 is SGHNT and CDR2 YYREEE (reference sequence). V lost 4 bases and J lost 12; bases outside the gene matches: 11. The CDR3 has 13 amino acids. Here the CDR3 DNA reads TGTGCCAGCAGCCCCCGGACAGGGAAGAGGTCTTTCTTT. Its protein is CASSPRTGKRSFF.